Listed here is a single TCR beta chain. Its matching antigen is unknown. This specimen belongs to a study of cytomegalovirus exposure and HLA in healthy donors. The PCR contained 60 Vbeta and 13 Jbeta primers. Using immunoSEQ multiplex PCR, the repertoire was profiled, and TCRdb retains in-frame clones only, with some absent. The sample carries fewer than 200,000 clones, roughly 80% recorded once. Study-wide points: The study flagged about 150 TCR beta chains as cytomegalovirus-associated. Further analysis, carried out later, found HLA-associated TCR beta chains more clonally expanded than equally common other chains. The authors later found TCR association rates varying by HLA locus, with DRB1 most and HLA-C fewest. Follow-up analysis later connected one missense variant in DCLRE1C with trimming of TCR beta V- and J-genes.

The CDR3 has 16 residues. Trimming removed 4 bases from V and 8 bases from J; junction bases left unmatched: 7. Germline V gene data show CDR1 as SGHDT and CDR2 as YYEEEE. Sample: PBMCs. This receptor was obtained from a man aged 35 to 55 in good health and CMV-seronegative. The chain is built from TRBV5-6 and TRBJ2-1, with 15 bases lining up with TRBD2. DNA for the CDR3: TGTGCCAGCAGCGCCCGGACTAGCGGGGGGGCCTATGAGCAGTTCTTC. Translation: CASSARTSGGAYEQFF.